This TCR beta chain was identified during a study of graft-versus-host responses after intestinal transplantation. Repertoires were generated with immunoSEQ multiplex PCR, while TCRdb's copy carries only in-frame clones and drops some. The table records tens of thousands of clones, 84% of them present only once. Study-level points and caveats: Allograft clonal ratios (graft-versus-host to host-versus-graft) were high in patients who had graft-donor T cell macrochimerism.

As regards this clone: The antigen is not known.

Germline V gene data show CDR1 as SGHNT and CDR2 as YENEEA. This CDR3 region has 14 residues. V was shortened by 2 bases and J by 0 bases, with 5 bases between the two germline ends. V gene TRBV11-3 combines with J gene TRBJ1-3; D call uncertain. The material sequenced was unstimulated CD4+ T cells sorted from spleen or lymph node cells, taken before transplant. The TCR comes from a human donor who was the organ donor for an intestinal transplant. CDR3 nucleotides: TGTGCCAGCAGCTTACAAAACTCTGGAAACACCATATATTTT. This codes for CASSLQNSGNTIYF.